This T cell receptor beta chain was sequenced for a study of identical twins. MiXCR, run by TCRdb on the 5' RACE reads, gives a single entry per CDR3 protein. The sample lists 690,000 or so distinct CDR3 sequences; approximately 6.1% were seen once. Per germline, CDR1 SQVTM and CDR2 ANQGSEA. V gave up 1 base and J gave up 3 bases; unmatched junction bases: 8. This CDR3 is 17 amino acids long. Study findings and constraints: A lower insertion count was a feature of abundant cord blood beta clonotypes, with no such feature in memory repertoires. Cross-sectional statistics underpinned the conclusions; the same donors were not followed. Out-of-frame beta sequences exhibited a weaker degree of excess twin sharing.

This clonotype was seen many times. Its specificity is unknown. This chain joins TRBV29-1 and TRBJ2-2; 10 bases line up with TRBD2. Sequencing was carried out using naive T cells sorted from blood. This receptor was taken from a man younger than 35 in good health. CDR3 in DNA: TGCAGCGTTGAAGCTGCCCTAGCGGGAGAAGACACCGGGGAGCTGTTTTTT. Its translation: CSVEAALAGEDTGELFF.